The 9 T cell receptor beta chains presented below share a single source sample, sequenced in a study of early stage breast cancer tumors. Measured with immunoSEQ multiplex PCR; TCRdb has only the in-frame clones, and not every one. The table includes some 11,000 clones, approximately 72% detected once. The specimen sequenced was breast tumor tissue. The receptors were gathered from a person between 65 and 79 years old with breast cancer.

This clone was recorded once. The chain is built from TRBV6-8 and TRBJ2-1; a possible D gene is TRBD2 (6 bases). Trimming stripped 6 bases from V and 5 bases from J, with 17 bases between. Per the germline V gene, CDR1 is MNHGY and CDR2 is SAAAGT. The CDR3 covers 15 residues. CDR3 in DNA: TGTGCCAGCAGCGCGGGGCGAAATAGCCACAATGAGCAGTTCTTC. Translated: CASSAGRNSHNEQFF.

This chain joins TRBV7-6 and TRBJ2-1, with D possibly TRBD2 on 5 matching bases. CDR3 length equals 15 residues. Trimming took 0 bases from V and 2 from J, leaving 8 bases between them. Looked up from germline, CDR1 is SGHVS and CDR2 is FNYEAQ. The CDR3 DNA is TGTGCCAGCAGCTTAGCGGGAGCCCCCTACAATGAGCAGTTCTTC. It encodes CASSLAGAPYNEQFF.

The V and J genes are TRBV2 and TRBJ2-2; 9 nucleotides line up with TRBD2. J gave up 7 bases and V 7 bases, and 13 bases lay outside the gene matches. CDR3 length: 16 amino acids. Per the germline V gene, CDR1 is SNHLY and CDR2 is FYNNEI. The CDR3 here is CASKPRAGGFDGELFF. The CDR3 coding sequence is TGTGCCAGCAAGCCCCGAGCGGGAGGTTTTGACGGGGAGCTGTTTTTT.

The chain couples TRBV27 to TRBJ1-2; 7 nucleotides match TRBD1. The CDR3 length is 15 residues. Unmatched junction bases numbered 8, after V lost 6 bases and J lost 1 base. Germline V gene lookup returns CDR1 MNHEY and CDR2 SMNVEV (reference sequence). CDR3: CASSAQGYRNYGYTF. In DNA form, the CDR3 reads TGTGCCAGCAGCGCACAGGGGTATCGTAACTATGGCTACACCTTC.

The chain carries TRBV10-2 and TRBJ1-2; no clear D. Germline CDR1 reads WSHSY; CDR2 reads SAAADI. Deletions cut 6 bases from V and 4 bases from J, with 18 bases between. The CDR3 extends over 15 amino acids. CDR3 sequence (DNA): TGCGCCAGCAGGTCCGCTGCGGGATCAGGCTATGGCTACACCTTC. This sequence encodes CASRSAAGSGYGYTF.

This sequence joins TRBV6-4 and TRBJ2-7, with D maybe TRBD2 (5 bases). The germline V and J ends were trimmed by 5 bases and 3 bases, with 14 bases remaining between them. The CDR3 spans 14 residues. CDR1 and CDR2 (germline): MRHNA, SNTAGT. CDR3 DNA: TGTGCCAGCAGTATACGGTTAGACTACTACGAGCAGTACTTC. Its translation is CASSIRLDYYEQYF.

The chain has TRBV6-5 and TRBJ1-1, with D hard to call. Germline V gives CDR1 MNHEY, CDR2 SVGAGI. The CDR3 has 13 amino acids. Trimming took off 6 bases at V and 1 base at J, with 9 bases between the two ends. CDR3 nucleotide sequence: TGTGCCAGCAGATACACAGCGAACACTGAAGCTTTCTTT. As protein: CASRYTANTEAFF.

As DNA, the CDR3 is TGTGCCTGGAGTAAGCGACAGGGGATTAATTCACCCCTCCACTTT. Protein sequence: CAWSKRQGINSPLHF. This sequence joins TRBV30 and TRBJ1-6; 8 positions match TRBD1. The CDR3 loop spans 15 amino acids. V lost 2 bases and J lost 6; bases outside the gene matches: 6. Germline CDR1 and CDR2: GTSNPN and SVGIG (reference sequence).

This clone was picked up a small number of times. The rearrangement joins TRBV27 to TRBJ1-5; 8 positions agree with TRBD1. The CDR3 length is 14 residues. From germline, CDR1 is MNHEY and CDR2 SMNVEV (reference sequence). V trimming: 2 bases; J trimming: 5 bases; junction bases outside the gene matches: 2. The CDR3 here is CASSLSRGHQPQHF. The CDR3 coding sequence is TGTGCCAGCAGTTTAAGCAGGGGGCATCAGCCCCAGCATTTT.